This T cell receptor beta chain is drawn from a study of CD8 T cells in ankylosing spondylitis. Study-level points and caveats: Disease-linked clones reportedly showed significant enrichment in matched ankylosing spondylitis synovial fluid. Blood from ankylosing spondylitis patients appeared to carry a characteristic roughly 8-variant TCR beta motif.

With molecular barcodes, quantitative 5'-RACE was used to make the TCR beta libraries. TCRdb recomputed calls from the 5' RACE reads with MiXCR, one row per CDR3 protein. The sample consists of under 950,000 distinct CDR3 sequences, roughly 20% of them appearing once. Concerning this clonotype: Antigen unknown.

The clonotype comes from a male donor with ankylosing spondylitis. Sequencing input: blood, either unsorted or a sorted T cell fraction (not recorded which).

CDR3 sequence reads: CSAQAGTNEKLFF. Written as DNA, the CDR3 is TGCAGTGCCCAAGCGGGAACTAATGAAAAACTGTTTTTT. The genes are TRBV20-1 and TRBJ1-4; D not resolved. V was pared by 6 bases and J by 1 base, with 9 bases between. The CDR3 totals 13 residues. Germline V gene lookup returns CDR1 DFQATT and CDR2 SNEGSKA (reference sequence).